This paragraph reports one TCR beta chain. Its antigen remains unknown. Assay: immunoSEQ multiplex PCR; the TCRdb copy retains only in-frame clones and omits some. The sample records tens of thousands of clones, 74% being singletons. This specimen comes from a study of vaccination effects on CD4 cells after COVID-19. Viral peptide pools were used in the ViraFEST assay to expand antigen-specific CD4+ T cells, and sequencing came afterward. The authors isolated CD4+ T cells after about eleven days of culture. Each participant received a vaccine that was either BNT162b2 or mRNA-1273, given as two doses. Germline V gene lookup returns CDR1 SQVTM and CDR2 ANQGSEA. The trim removed 4 bases at V and 3 bases at J, leaving 6 bases unmatched. This CDR3 spans 14 amino acids.

The V and J genes are TRBV29-1 and TRBJ2-7; 10 bases agree with TRBD1. The sequences come from CD4+ T cells from PBMCs cultured with HCoV-OC43 spike peptides, collected after COVID-19 vaccination. Subset: HCoV-OC43 spike overlapping peptide pool stimulation. This TCR came from a human donor who received a COVID-19 vaccine. In DNA, the CDR3 is TGCAGCGTTGGTGCCGGGACAGGGGACTACGAGCAGTACTTC. Protein sequence: CSVGAGTGDYEQYF.